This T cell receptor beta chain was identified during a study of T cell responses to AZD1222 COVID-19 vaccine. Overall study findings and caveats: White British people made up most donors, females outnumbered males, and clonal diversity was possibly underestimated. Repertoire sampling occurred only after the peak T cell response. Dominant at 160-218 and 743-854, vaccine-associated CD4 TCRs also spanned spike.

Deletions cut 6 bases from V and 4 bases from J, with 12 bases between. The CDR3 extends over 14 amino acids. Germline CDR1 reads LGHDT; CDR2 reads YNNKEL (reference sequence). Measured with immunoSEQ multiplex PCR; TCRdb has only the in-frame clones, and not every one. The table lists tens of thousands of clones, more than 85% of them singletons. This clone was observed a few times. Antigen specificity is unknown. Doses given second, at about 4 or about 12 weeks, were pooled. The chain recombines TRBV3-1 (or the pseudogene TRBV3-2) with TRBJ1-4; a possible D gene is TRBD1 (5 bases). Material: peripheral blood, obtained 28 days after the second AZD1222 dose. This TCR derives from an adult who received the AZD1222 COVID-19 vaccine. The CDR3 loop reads CASSSRDVNEKLFF. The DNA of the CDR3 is TGTGCCAGCAGTTCAAGGGACGTTAATGAAAAACTGTTTTTT.